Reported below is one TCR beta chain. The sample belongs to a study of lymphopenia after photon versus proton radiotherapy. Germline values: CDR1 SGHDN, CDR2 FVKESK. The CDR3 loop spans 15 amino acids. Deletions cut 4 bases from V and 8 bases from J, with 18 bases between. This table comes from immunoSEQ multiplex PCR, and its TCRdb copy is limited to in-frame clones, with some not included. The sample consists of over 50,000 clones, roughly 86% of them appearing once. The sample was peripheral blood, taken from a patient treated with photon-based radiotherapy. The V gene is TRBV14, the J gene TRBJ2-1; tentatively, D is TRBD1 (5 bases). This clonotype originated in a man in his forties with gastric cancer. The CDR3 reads CASSPRRTPGDEQFF. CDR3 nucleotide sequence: TGTGCCAGCAGCCCTCGGCGGACACCGGGCGATGAGCAGTTCTTC.